This T cell receptor (beta chain) was recovered during a study of PD-1 blockade in mismatch repair-deficient tumors. Study-level findings and limits: Tumor-resident clones, often absent from pretreatment blood, expanded after pembrolizumab and then contracted.

The CDR3 runs to 15 residues. CDR1 and CDR2 (germline): KGHSH, LQKENI. V lost 3 bases to trimming and J lost 3 bases, with 12 bases between them. Concerning this clone: Its target is not known.

Sequenced by immunoSEQ multiplex PCR; TCRdb stores in-frame clones only, minus some. This sample has around 18,000 clones; nearly 85% occur once, and the top ten carry roughly 1.5%. Here the sequenced sample was PBMCs, taken roughly 23 weeks after starting pembrolizumab. V is TRBV18 and J is TRBJ2-1, with unresolved D. The TCR originated in an adult with mismatch repair-deficient cancer. The CDR3 here is CASSPSPGGYNEQFF. The DNA of the CDR3 is TGTGCCAGCTCACCGTCTCCGGGTGGCTACAATGAGCAGTTCTTC.